The clone carrying this T cell receptor (beta chain) was picked up many times. Its matching antigen is unknown. This entry belongs to a study of CD8+CD57+ T cells in acquired aplastic anemia. For the study at large: DNA per sorted CD4+ or CD8+ sample ranged about 0.2 to 30 ug, averaging roughly 3.3 ug. Healthy-donor CD4+ cells averaged around 10 million reads.

Study results and limitations: Between patients and controls, approximately 29 CD8+ CDR3 sequences were found in common.

V dropped 5 bases and J dropped 5 bases, with 12 bases sitting between them. Per germline, CDR1 GTSNPN and CDR2 SVGIG (reference sequence). The CDR3 totals 12 residues. Profiles of TCR beta VDJ and CDR3 were generated from a genomic DNA template. From the reads, TCRdb called clonotypes with MiXCR, one entry per CDR3 protein. In the table there are some 130,000 distinct CDR3 sequences, 41% of which are singletons. This clonotype was sampled from a human donor in good health, serving as a control. Sequencing input: sorted CD4+, CD8+, or CD8+CD57+ T cells (not recorded which) from PBMCs. J is TRBJ1-1 and V is TRBV30; D is ambiguous. CDR3 in amino acids: CAWRRGDTEAFF. CDR3 in DNA: TGTGCCTGGCGACGCGGAGATACTGAAGCTTTCTTT.